This T cell receptor beta chain was obtained from a study of blood T cell repertoires in COVID-19. This CDR3 comprises 14 residues. V was shortened by 6 bases and J by 4 bases, with 13 bases between the two germline ends. The germline V gene has CDR1 MNHEY and CDR2 SVGEGT. Symptom resolution, clearance, or two negative PCRs marked donors in Cohort 3 as recovered. This table comes from immunoSEQ multiplex PCR, and its TCRdb copy is limited to in-frame clones, with some not included. The sample yields approximately 440,000 clones, about nine tenths seen once. Specimen: PBMCs or T cells enriched from blood (not recorded which). This chain connects TRBV6-2 or TRBV6-3 to TRBJ2-1; D gene ambiguous. The sequence was obtained from a man in his late teens or twenties who had recovered from COVID-19. This CDR3 reads CASSRLLRYNEQFF. The CDR3 DNA reads as TGTGCCAGCAGCCGCCTACTCCGTTACAATGAGCAGTTCTTC.